The subject of this entry is one T cell receptor (beta chain). Libraries were prepared by immunoSEQ multiplex PCR; TCRdb keeps only in-frame clonotypes and omits some of them. The sample shows about 50,000 clones, approximately 92% of them seen only once. The germline V gene encodes CDR1 SGHDN and CDR2 FVKESK. The V end lost 1 base, the J end lost 0 bases, and 9 bases lay between the germline ends. The CDR3 runs to 16 residues. The sample comes from a study of T cell changes during pregnancy in multiple sclerosis. The rearrangement links TRBV14 to TRBJ2-2, with a tentative D call TRBD1 (5 bases). The specimen comprised CD8+ T cells from peripheral blood mononuclear cells, sampled after pregnancy. This clonotype was sampled from a female donor with multiple sclerosis, enrolled in a pregnancy study. CDR3 coding DNA: TGTGCCAGCAGCCAAGGGGCAGGGACGAACACCGGGGAGCTGTTTTTT. It is translated as CASSQGAGTNTGELFF. The complete variable domain, with remaining parts taken from reference TRBV14 and TRBJ2-2, reads EAGVTQFPSHSVIEKGQTVTLRCDPISGHDNLYWYRRVMGKEIKFLLHFVKESKQDESGMPNNRFLAERTGGTYSTLKVQPAELEDSGVYFCASSQGAGTNTGELFFGEGSRLTVL.